This entry lists 27 T cell receptor beta chains sequenced from one sample in a study of cytomegalovirus exposure and HLA in healthy donors. TCRdb's copy holds only in-frame clones and misses some; the assay was immunoSEQ multiplex PCR. The sample contains some 80,000 clones, about 96% of which appear only once. Material for sequencing was PBMCs. The source is a woman aged 18-29 years in good health and CMV-seronegative.

The V and J genes are TRBV9 and TRBJ2-7; 8 positions agree with TRBD2. With V trimmed by 3 bases and J by 0 bases, 5 bases remained unmatched. There are 15 residues in the CDR3. Looked up from germline, CDR1 is SGDLS and CDR2 is YYNGEE. CDR3 nucleotide sequence: TGTGCCAGCAGCGGTGGACTAGCAGACTCCTACGAGCAGTACTTC. Amino acids: CASSGGLADSYEQYF. Looking up the rest from reference TRBV9 and TRBJ2-7 gives the full variable domain: DSGVTQTPKHLITATGQRVTLRCSPRSGDLSVYWYQQSLDQGLQFLIQYYNGEERAKGNILERFSAQQFPDLHSELNLSSLELGDSALYFCASSGGLADSYEQYFGPGTRLTVT.

The rearrangement uses TRBV5-6 and TRBJ1-3; D is uncertain. V lost 5 bases, J lost 0 bases, and 6 bases lay in between. CDR1 is SGHDT and CDR2 is YYEEEE in the germline V gene. The CDR3 is 13 residues long. CDR3 residues: CASSMRSGNTIYF. CDR3 bases: TGTGCCAGCAGTATGCGCTCTGGAAACACCATATATTTT.

The CDR3 region is CASSSGVGYEQYF. CDR3 nucleotide sequence: TGTGCCAGTTCATCGGGGGTAGGCTACGAGCAGTACTTC. The chain carries TRBV19 and TRBJ2-7; D may be TRBD2 (6 bases). CDR3 size: 13 residues. V shed 8 bases and J shed 3 bases, with 14 bases lying between them. CDR1 and CDR2 (germline): LNHDA, SQIVND (reference sequence).

This rearrangement joins TRBV6-6 to TRBJ2-3; 7 bases are a match to TRBD1. Per the germline V gene, CDR1 is MNHNY and CDR2 is SVGAGI (reference sequence). This CDR3 has 12 residues. The trim removed 8 bases at V and 1 base at J, leaving 0 bases unmatched. CDR3 nucleotide sequence: TGTGCCAGCGACAGGGGCACAGATACGCAGTATTTT. It yields the protein CASDRGTDTQYF.

The chain recombines TRBV11-2 with TRBJ2-2; D not resolved. The CDR3 totals 13 residues. Germline lookup yields CDR1 SGHAT and CDR2 FQNNGV. Trimming stripped 4 bases from V and 2 bases from J, with 5 bases between. CDR3 nucleotide sequence: TGTGCCAGCAGCTCGGTTAACACCGGGGAGCTGTTTTTT. This translates into CASSSVNTGELFF.

This clone has a single count. The chain joins TRBV5-1 to TRBJ1-5; tentatively, D is TRBD1 (5 bases). The CDR3 has 14 residues. Germline V CDR1 and CDR2: SGHRS, YFSETQ. The germline V and J ends were trimmed by 3 bases and 7 bases, with 14 bases remaining between them. Here the CDR3 reads CASSSEGGGQPQHF. CDR3 nucleotide sequence: TGCGCCAGCAGCTCGGAGGGCGGGGGACAGCCCCAGCATTTT.

The V and J genes are TRBV25-1 and TRBJ1-2; D is possibly TRBD1 (6 bases). Trimming removed 8 bases at V and 6 bases at J, with 13 bases between. The CDR3 consists of 12 residues. Germline values: CDR1 MGHDK, CDR2 SYGVNS. Here the CDR3 DNA reads TGTGCCAGCCTCGACAGGCTAAATGGCTACACCTTC. Translated, it gives CASLDRLNGYTF.

The rearrangement uses TRBV5-4 and TRBJ1-2, with D perhaps matching TRBD1 (5 bases). The length of the CDR3 is 15 residues. The germline V and J ends were trimmed by 4 bases and 5 bases, with 18 bases remaining between them. Germline V lookup: CDR1 SGHNT, CDR2 YYREEE (reference sequence). Here the CDR3 reads CASSDGAVLTYGYTF. CDR3 nucleotide sequence: TGTGCCAGCAGCGATGGGGCCGTCCTAACTTATGGCTACACCTTC.

The chain combines TRBV11-3 with TRBJ2-2; 10 nucleotides align to TRBD2. The J segment lost 2 bases and the V segment lost 4 bases, leaving 4 bases of the junction unmatched. The CDR3 is 16 amino acids. Looked up from germline, CDR1 is SGHNT and CDR2 is YENEEA. As DNA, the CDR3 is TGTGCCAGCAGCTCTAGCGGGAGTCCTAACACCGGGGAGCTGTTTTTT. This codes for CASSSSGSPNTGELFF.

The chain links TRBV9 to TRBJ2-1; D may be TRBD1 (6 bases). Germline loops: CDR1 SGDLS, CDR2 YYNGEE. The CDR3 loop spans 15 amino acids. V lost 5 bases and J lost 7, with 19 bases in between. CDR3 nucleotides: TGTGCCAGCAGAGACTCGGACAGCCGGGTAAATGAGCAGTTCTTC. It yields the protein CASRDSDSRVNEQFF.

The chain links TRBV6-5 to TRBJ2-7; TRBD1 aligns across 7 bases. Germline V gene sequence: CDR1 MNHEY, CDR2 SVGAGI. Losses at the gene ends were 6 bases for V and 3 bases for J; bases not matched to a gene: 5. The CDR3 runs 13 residues. CDR3 in amino acids: CASRQDRDYEQYF. The CDR3 DNA sequence: TGTGCCAGCAGACAAGACAGGGACTACGAGCAGTACTTC.

The chain couples TRBV7-7 to TRBJ2-5, with 11 nucleotides matching TRBD2. The CDR3 loop spans 15 amino acids. Germline V gene sequence: CDR1 SSHAT, CDR2 FNYEAQ (reference sequence). V shed 3 bases and J 2 bases; nucleotides not matched to a gene: 2. The CDR3 DNA reads as TGTGCCAGCAGCTTGTTAGCGGGAGGGCAAGAGACCCAGTACTTC. Translating gives CASSLLAGGQETQYF.

The rearrangement joins TRBV25-1 to TRBJ1-2; the match to TRBD1 covers 10 bases. After removal of 3 bases from V and 9 bases from J, the junction contained 7 bases not matched to a gene. The germline CDR1 and CDR2 sequences are MGHDK and SYGVNS. The CDR3 totals 14 residues. The CDR3 DNA reads as TGTGCCAGCAGTGAGACAGGGGGCTCCTTGCGCTACACCTTC. Protein: CASSETGGSLRYTF.

This clone has only one observation. This rearrangement joins TRBV27 to TRBJ2-2; possibly TRBD2 for D (6 bases). Germline lookup yields CDR1 MNHEY and CDR2 SMNVEV (reference sequence). Trimming removed 4 bases from V and 13 bases from J, with 10 bases in between. The CDR3 contains 11 residues. CDR3: CASSSEGGLFF. The CDR3, as DNA: TGTGCCAGCAGTTCGGAGGGCGGGCTGTTTTTT.

This chain joins TRBV5-6 and TRBJ2-5; the D is unclear. CDR3 length: 14 amino acids. V was pared by 0 bases and J by 1 base, with 7 bases between. Germline CDR1 is SGHDT and CDR2 is YYEEEE. The chain's CDR3 is CASSLDSFQETQYF. The CDR3, as DNA: TGTGCCAGCAGCTTGGACAGTTTCCAAGAGACCCAGTACTTC.

The chain is built from TRBV25-1 and TRBJ1-1, with TRBD1 matching over 8 bases. Germline CDR1 and CDR2: MGHDK and SYGVNS. The CDR3 totals 15 residues. V gave up 6 bases and J gave up 1 base; unmatched junction bases: 7. The CDR3 coding sequence is TGTGCCAGCAGGAAACAGGACAGGGAGAACACTGAAGCTTTCTTT. Amino acids: CASRKQDRENTEAFF.

CDR3 loop: CASRVAGTAYSNQPQHF. The CDR3 region has the DNA TGTGCCAGCAGGGTTGCAGGGACTGCTTATAGCAATCAGCCCCAGCATTTT. The rearrangement uses TRBV27 and TRBJ1-5; perhaps TRBD1 as D (5 bases). Deletions cut 6 bases from V and 0 bases from J, with 18 bases between. The CDR3 covers 17 residues. Germline values: CDR1 MNHEY, CDR2 SMNVEV (reference sequence).

J is TRBJ2-7 and V is TRBV27; 15 nucleotides align to TRBD2. CDR1 is MNHEY and CDR2 is SMNVEV in the germline V gene (reference sequence). V dropped 5 bases and J dropped 2; count of bases not matched to a gene: 7. The CDR3 has 17 amino acids. CDR3 sequence reads: CASSRTSGRAGAYEQYF. The CDR3 coding sequence is TGTGCCAGCAGTCGGACTAGCGGGAGGGCCGGGGCCTACGAGCAGTACTTC.

The chain joins TRBV7-9 to TRBJ1-4; the match to TRBD1 covers 9 bases. The ends lost 10 bases at V and 7 bases at J; junction bases unmatched: 13. The CDR3 sequence is 15 residues long. Germline V CDR1 and CDR2: SEHNR, FQNEAQ (reference sequence). CDR3 nucleotides: TGTGCCACCCCAACGCCGGGACAGGGAAGTGAAAAACTGTTTTTT. Protein sequence: CATPTPGQGSEKLFF.

The chain uses TRBV15 and TRBJ1-1; D may be TRBD1 (6 bases). The germline V gene has CDR1 LNHNV and CDR2 YYDKDF (reference sequence). The CDR3 covers 15 residues. The germline V and J ends were trimmed by 3 bases and 4 bases, with 15 bases remaining between them. The CDR3 is CATSSHRDWGTEAFF. In nucleotides, the CDR3 is TGTGCCACCAGCAGTCACAGGGATTGGGGCACTGAAGCTTTCTTT.

The chain is built from TRBV6-1 and TRBJ2-1; maybe TRBD2 (6 bases). V was clipped by 8 bases and J by 6 bases, with 20 bases between them. The CDR3 sequence is 15 residues long. Germline V CDR1 and CDR2: MNHNS, SASEGT. CDR3 sequence reads: CASPSLRDGANEQFF. CDR3 nucleotides: TGTGCCAGCCCGAGCCTGCGGGATGGAGCCAATGAGCAGTTCTTC.

In this sample, this clone turned up once. V and J are TRBV19 and TRBJ2-3; TRBD2 aligns across 10 bases. CDR1 LNHDA and CDR2 SQIVND come from the germline V gene (reference sequence). After removal of 7 bases from V and 5 bases from J, the junction contained 9 bases not matched to a gene. The CDR3 is 15 amino acids. The CDR3 region has the DNA TGTGCCAGTAACAAGCTAGCGGGGGCTAAAGATACGCAGTATTTT. Protein product: CASNKLAGAKDTQYF.

The chain carries TRBV15 and TRBJ1-4; D is uncertain. Trimming pared 8 bases from V and 7 bases from J, leaving 14 bases between. Germline CDR1 reads LNHNV; CDR2 reads YYDKDF (reference sequence). CDR3 length equals 13 residues. CDR3 sequence: CATLNTWSEKLFF. The CDR3 DNA follows: TGTGCCACCCTTAATACATGGAGTGAAAAACTGTTTTTT.

The genes are TRBV6-1 and TRBJ1-1, with D possibly matching TRBD1 (6 bases). The germline CDR1 and CDR2 sequences are MNHNS and SASEGT. Trimming took 4 bases from V and 0 from J, leaving 15 bases between them. The CDR3 runs 16 residues. DNA of the CDR3: TGTGCCAGCAGTGTTTCACAGGGAACTATGAACACTGAAGCTTTCTTT. Translating it yields CASSVSQGTMNTEAFF.

CDR3 region: CASSDGGSTYEQYF. DNA for the CDR3: TGCGCCAGCAGTGATGGCGGGTCCACCTACGAGCAGTACTTC. The genes are TRBV10-1 and TRBJ2-7, with TRBD2 as a possible D gene (5 bases). The CDR3 contains 14 residues. V gave up 3 bases and J gave up 2 bases, with 11 bases separating them. The germline V gene encodes CDR1 WNHNN and CDR2 SYGVQD (reference sequence).

This clone was picked up one time. This chain uses TRBV9 with TRBJ2-3; D is unclear. V was clipped by 2 bases and J by 0 bases, with 10 bases between them. From germline, CDR1 is SGDLS and CDR2 YYNGEE. The length of the CDR3 is 15 residues. The CDR3 loop is CASSVIDTSTDTQYF. The CDR3 DNA sequence: TGTGCCAGCAGCGTTATCGATACTAGCACAGATACGCAGTATTTT.

V and J are TRBV30 and TRBJ2-1, with D uncertain. There are 11 residues in the CDR3. The V end lost 4 bases, the J end lost 6 bases, and 7 bases lay between the germline ends. From germline, CDR1 is GTSNPN and CDR2 SVGIG (reference sequence). As DNA, the CDR3 is TGTGCCTGGAATAGAGCCAATGAGCAGTTCTTC. It specifies CAWNRANEQFF.